This T cell receptor (beta chain) was recorded in a study of T cells in Graves' hyperthyroidism and ophthalmopathy. Overall study findings and caveats: Ophthalmopathy could be told apart from stable hyperthyroidism with a 13 V-J model. Also found in blood were most expanded thyroid clonotypes above 0.001.

As to this clonotype: Its antigen is still unknown.

Researchers took RNA transcripts and amplified the TCR beta CDR3 regions from them. A set of HTBI primers served as the primers for a first-round RT-PCR of the TCR CDR3. TCRdb re-analysed the multiplex PCR reads in MiXCR, keeping a single row per CDR3 protein. Of 800,000 or so distinct CDR3 sequences in the sample, 35% to 40% are singletons; the top ten hold 7.5% to 9.5%. Patients showing uncontrolled infection, other autoimmune disease, pregnancy or lactation were ineligible. Isolation of PBMCs was performed on approximately 10 ml fresh peripheral blood. Sequenced input: blood. This sequence originates from a man younger than 35 with Graves' hyperthyroidism.

CDR3 residues: CASSLESRTGRLNYGYTF. The CDR3 nucleotides read TGTGCCAGCAGCTTAGAGAGTAGGACAGGCCGCCTTAACTATGGCTACACCTTC. The chain employs TRBV7-2 and TRBJ1-2; 7 bases map to TRBD1. Germline V gene sequence: CDR1 SGHTA, CDR2 FQGNSA. This CDR3 spans 18 amino acids. V was pared by 1 base and J by 1 base, with 12 bases of the junction left unmatched.